This is a list of T cell receptor beta chains from one sample in a study of shared clonotypes between healthy human individuals. This table comes from immunoSEQ multiplex PCR, and its TCRdb copy is limited to in-frame clones, with some not included. The sample holds 450,000 to 600,000 clones, 65% to 80% seen once. Specimen: PBMCs. The source of these receptors is a woman in her thirties or forties in good health. Some clones in this sample may be carry-over from other donors' samples. Each CDR3 is given without its conserved first and last residue. D genes are given only for firm matches.

V,D,CDR3
TRBV6-5,NA,ASSYGAGAYEQY
TRBV28,NA,ASSGRPYEQY
TRBV2,TRBD1,ASSEQLGTGGSEQY
TRBV15,TRBD2,ATRNRAGADTQY
TRBV28,NA,ASSPRGGGQPQH
TRBV5-8,NA,ASSTTVNTEAF
TRBV19,TRBD2,ASSISGLAYHEQF
TRBV27,NA,ASSLSIGGGQPQH
TRBV7-9,TRBD2,ASSFSTSGPPGELF
TRBV6-4,NA,ASSDGGGSNNEQF
TRBV9,TRBD1,ASSLTGVRYNEQF